This TCR beta chain derives from a study of blood T cells in healthy people across ages. This clonotype was found many times. V lost 4 bases, J lost 3 bases, and 14 bases lay in between. Germline V gene lookup returns CDR1 KGHDR and CDR2 SFDVKD. The CDR3 loop spans 15 amino acids. Combining a sample-barcoded 5' primer with a J-beta primer mix, a second PCR ran for 7 to 11 cycles. One entry per CDR3 protein, called by TCRdb with MiXCR from the 5' RACE reads. The sample holds just over 1 million distinct CDR3 sequences, under 55% seen once. Per sample, a minimum of 6.5 million PBMCs were isolated. This receptor was taken from a woman between 55 and 75 years old in good health. V is TRBV24-1 and J is TRBJ2-5; a possible D gene is TRBD1 (7 bases). Input material: blood. Here the CDR3 DNA reads TGTGCCACCAGTGACGGACAGGCGGGAAAAGAGACCCAGTACTTC. Residues: CATSDGQAGKETQYF.